This paragraph covers one T cell receptor beta chain sequence. The sample belongs to a study of T cell responses to AZD1222 COVID-19 vaccine. This CDR3 is built from 15 residues. Per the germline V gene, CDR1 is WNHNN and CDR2 is SYGVQD (reference sequence). Trimming stripped 3 bases from V and 1 base from J, with 9 bases between. This table comes from immunoSEQ multiplex PCR, and its TCRdb copy is limited to in-frame clones, with some not included. The sample has 130,000 or so clones; 85% to 90% are singletons. The starting material was peripheral blood, obtained on day 0 of AZD1222 vaccination. This clonotype was obtained from an adult in good health. The chain recombines TRBV10-1 with TRBJ2-2; D is ambiguous. Here the CDR3 DNA reads TGCGCCAGCAGTGATGGCGTCCGGAACACCGGGGAGCTGTTTTTT. The encoded protein is CASSDGVRNTGELFF.